The 9 T cell receptor beta chains reported below all come from one sample, sequenced in a study of cytomegalovirus exposure and HLA in healthy donors. Primers for the PCR totalled 60 Vbeta and 13 Jbeta. Assay: immunoSEQ multiplex PCR; the TCRdb copy retains only in-frame clones and omits some. The table has some 100,000 clones, roughly two thirds seen once; the top ten hold around 15%. The material sequenced was PBMCs. The receptors derive from a woman aged 45-65 years in good health and CMV-seropositive.

The gene calls are TRBV7-9 and TRBJ2-2, with TRBD2 matching over 10 bases. Germline V gene sequence: CDR1 SEHNR, CDR2 FQNEAQ (reference sequence). The CDR3 is 15 residues long. V was pared by 5 bases and J by 4 bases, with 4 bases of the junction left unmatched. The CDR3 region is CASSTSGMITGELFF. CDR3 nucleotide sequence: TGTGCCAGCAGCACTAGCGGGATGATCACCGGGGAGCTGTTTTTT.

The V and J genes are TRBV27 and TRBJ1-5; D may be TRBD1 (6 bases). In germline, CDR1 is MNHEY, CDR2 SMNVEV (reference sequence). This CDR3 spans 16 amino acids. The V gene lost 5 bases and the J gene lost 1 base, with 15 bases spanning the gap. CDR3 sequence reads: CASSPTPGGSNQPQHF. The CDR3 DNA reads as TGTGCCAGCAGTCCCACCCCTGGGGGCAGCAATCAGCCCCAGCATTTT.

CDR3 in amino acids: CAPGEWSTDTQYF. The CDR3 nucleotides are TGTGCCCCGGGGGAATGGTCCACAGATACGCAGTATTTT. This chain joins TRBV19 and TRBJ2-3, with D possibly being TRBD2 (6 bases). Germline values: CDR1 LNHDA, CDR2 SQIVND (reference sequence). Between the trimmed V and J ends, which lost 11 bases and 2 bases, there was a span of 14 bases. This CDR3 region has 13 residues.

This clone was counted only a few times. The CDR3 loop is CASSLTSGREEDTQYF. The CDR3 coding sequence is TGTGCCAGCAGTTTAACTAGCGGGAGGGAAGAAGATACGCAGTATTTT. V gene TRBV28 combines with J gene TRBJ2-3; 13 nucleotides agree with TRBD2. With 2 bases clipped from V and 5 bases from J, the junction kept 4 bases outside the gene matches. The CDR3 runs to 16 residues. CDR1 is MDHEN and CDR2 is SYDVKM in the germline V gene.

The rearrangement links TRBV13 to TRBJ1-3; unclear D gene. Trimming removed 1 base at V and 2 bases at J, with 9 bases between. Germline V gene data show CDR1 as PRHDT and CDR2 as FYEKMQ (reference sequence). The CDR3 has 15 amino acids. CDR3 residues: CASSLARLPGNTIYF. In DNA form, the CDR3 reads TGTGCCAGCAGCTTAGCTCGTCTTCCTGGAAACACCATATATTTT.

The DNA for the CDR3 is TGTGCCAGCAGCCAAGACAGGCGAGCCGGGGAGCTGTTTTTT. Protein sequence: CASSQDRRAGELFF. The chain uses TRBV4-2 and TRBJ2-2; the D is unclear. The germline V gene encodes CDR1 LGHNA and CDR2 YNFKEQ. The CDR3 consists of 14 residues. V was cut by 0 bases and J by 6 bases, with 8 bases left in between.

The chain recombines TRBV5-4 with TRBJ2-3; TRBD1 aligns across 7 bases. Germline trimming cut 0 bases from V and 3 bases from J; bases unmatched to any gene: 1. The germline V gene encodes CDR1 SGHNT and CDR2 YYREEE (reference sequence). The CDR3 loop spans 14 amino acids. The CDR3 DNA follows: TGTGCCAGCAGCTTGGTGACAGGGACAGATACGCAGTATTTT. This translates into CASSLVTGTDTQYF.

V usage is TRBV19 and J usage is TRBJ2-5, with 10 bases that match TRBD1. The CDR3 is made up of 14 amino acids. V was clipped by 9 bases and J by 4 bases; unmatched bases: 8. Per the germline V gene, CDR1 is LNHDA and CDR2 is SQIVND (reference sequence). The CDR3 sequence: CASTTGGRPETQYF. The CDR3 DNA reads as TGTGCCAGCACGACAGGGGGCAGGCCAGAGACCCAGTACTTC.

The sample holds a few counts of this clone. The junction departs from the called germline gene at one end, perhaps through a read error. The chain couples TRBV4-1 to TRBJ2-5, with 7 bases fitting TRBD2. This CDR3 contains 14 residues. Looked up from germline, CDR1 is MGHRA and CDR2 is YSYEKL. This chain's CDR3 is CASSQVTAGSPRDF. The DNA for the CDR3 is TGCGCCAGCAGCCAAGTCACAGCGGGGTCACCTCGGGACTTC.